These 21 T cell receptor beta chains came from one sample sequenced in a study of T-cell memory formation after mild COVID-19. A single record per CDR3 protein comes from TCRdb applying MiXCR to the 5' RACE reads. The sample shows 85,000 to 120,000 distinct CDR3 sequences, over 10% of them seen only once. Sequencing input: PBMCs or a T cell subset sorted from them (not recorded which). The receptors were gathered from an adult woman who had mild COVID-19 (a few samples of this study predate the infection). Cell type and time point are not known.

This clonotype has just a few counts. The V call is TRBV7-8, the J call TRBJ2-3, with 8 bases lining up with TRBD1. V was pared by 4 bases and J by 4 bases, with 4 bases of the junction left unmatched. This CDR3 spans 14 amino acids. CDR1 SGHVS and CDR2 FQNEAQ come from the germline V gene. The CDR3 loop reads CASSSDRGADTQYF. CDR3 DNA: TGTGCCAGCAGCTCCGACAGGGGTGCAGATACGCAGTATTTT.

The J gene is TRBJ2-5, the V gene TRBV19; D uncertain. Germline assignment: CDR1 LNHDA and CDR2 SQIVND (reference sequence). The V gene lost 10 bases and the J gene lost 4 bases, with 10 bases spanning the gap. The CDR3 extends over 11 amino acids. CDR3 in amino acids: CATNRGETQYF. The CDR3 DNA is TGTGCCACAAATCGAGGAGAGACCCAGTACTTC.

CDR3 in DNA: TGTGCCAGCAGCTTACTTGGCTCTGGAAACACCATATATTTT. It yields the protein CASSLLGSGNTIYF. The chain carries TRBV7-6 and TRBJ1-3, with D hard to call. V was clipped by 2 bases and J by 0 bases, with 5 bases between them. CDR3 length equals 14 residues. The germline CDR1 and CDR2 sequences are SGHVS and FNYEAQ.

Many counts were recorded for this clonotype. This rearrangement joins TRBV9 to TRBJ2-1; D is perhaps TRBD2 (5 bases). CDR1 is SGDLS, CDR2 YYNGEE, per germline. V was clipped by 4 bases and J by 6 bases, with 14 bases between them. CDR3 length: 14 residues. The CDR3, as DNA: TGTGCCAGCAGCCTGGACTTGGTCGCCAATGAGCAGTTCTTC. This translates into CASSLDLVANEQFF.

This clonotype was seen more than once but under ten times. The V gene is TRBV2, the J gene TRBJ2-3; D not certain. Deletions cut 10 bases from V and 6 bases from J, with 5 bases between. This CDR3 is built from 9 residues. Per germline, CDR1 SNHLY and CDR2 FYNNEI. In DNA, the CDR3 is TGTGCCATTGGGGATACGCAGTATTTT. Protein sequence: CAIGDTQYF.

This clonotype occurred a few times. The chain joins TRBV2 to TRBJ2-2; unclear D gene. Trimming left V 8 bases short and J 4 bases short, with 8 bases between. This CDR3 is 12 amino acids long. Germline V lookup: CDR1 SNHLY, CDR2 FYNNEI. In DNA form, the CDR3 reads TGTGCCAGCCTCCCTGGCACCGGGGAGCTGTTTTTT. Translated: CASLPGTGELFF.

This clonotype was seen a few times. The CDR3 nucleotides are TGTGCCAGTTTCGACAGCTCTGGGGCCAACGTCCTGACTTTC. Protein: CASFDSSGANVLTF. The V call is TRBV12-3 or TRBV12-4, the J call TRBJ2-6; D is perhaps TRBD1 (5 bases). This CDR3 is built from 14 residues. V dropped 9 bases and J dropped 0 bases, with 9 bases sitting between them.

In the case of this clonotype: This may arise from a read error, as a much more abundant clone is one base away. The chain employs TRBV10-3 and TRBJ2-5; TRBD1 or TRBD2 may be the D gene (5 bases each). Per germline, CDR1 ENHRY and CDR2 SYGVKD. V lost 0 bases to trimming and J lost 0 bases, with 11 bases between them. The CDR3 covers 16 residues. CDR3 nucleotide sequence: TGTGCCATCAGTGAGTCTGAGAGAGGGGACCAAGAGACCCAGTACTTC. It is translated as CAISESERGDQETQYF.

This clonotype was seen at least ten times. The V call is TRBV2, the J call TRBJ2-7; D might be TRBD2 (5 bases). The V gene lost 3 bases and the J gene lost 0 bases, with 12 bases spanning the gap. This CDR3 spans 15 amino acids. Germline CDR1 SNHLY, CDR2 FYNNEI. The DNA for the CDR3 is TGTGCCAGCAGTGATCTTGGAACTAGCTCCTACGAGCAGTACTTC. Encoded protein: CASSDLGTSSYEQYF.

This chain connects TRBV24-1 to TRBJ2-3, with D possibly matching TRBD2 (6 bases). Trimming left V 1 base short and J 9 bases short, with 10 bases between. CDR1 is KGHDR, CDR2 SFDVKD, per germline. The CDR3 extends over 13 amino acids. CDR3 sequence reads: CATSDFGGTTQYF. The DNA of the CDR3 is TGTGCCACCAGTGATTTTGGAGGGACGACGCAGTATTTT.

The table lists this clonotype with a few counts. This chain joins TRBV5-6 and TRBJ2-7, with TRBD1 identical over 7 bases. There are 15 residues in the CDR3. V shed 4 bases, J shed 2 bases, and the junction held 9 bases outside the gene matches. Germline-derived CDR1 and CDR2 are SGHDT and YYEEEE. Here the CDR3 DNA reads TGTGCCAGCAGCGTGGGACAGCGAAGTACCTACGAGCAGTACTTC. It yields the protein CASSVGQRSTYEQYF.

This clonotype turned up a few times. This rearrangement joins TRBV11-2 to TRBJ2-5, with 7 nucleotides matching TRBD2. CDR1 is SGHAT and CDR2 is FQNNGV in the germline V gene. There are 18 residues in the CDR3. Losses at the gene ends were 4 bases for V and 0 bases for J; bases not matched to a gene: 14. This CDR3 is CASSSMAREGSHQETQYF. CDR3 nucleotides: TGTGCCAGCAGCTCCATGGCCAGGGAGGGAAGCCACCAAGAGACCCAGTACTTC.

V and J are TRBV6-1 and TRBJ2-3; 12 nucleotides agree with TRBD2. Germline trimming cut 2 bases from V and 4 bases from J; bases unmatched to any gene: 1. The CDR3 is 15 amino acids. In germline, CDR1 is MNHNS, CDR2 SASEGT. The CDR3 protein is CASSELAGGPDTQYF. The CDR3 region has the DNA TGTGCCAGCAGTGAACTAGCGGGAGGGCCAGATACGCAGTATTTT.

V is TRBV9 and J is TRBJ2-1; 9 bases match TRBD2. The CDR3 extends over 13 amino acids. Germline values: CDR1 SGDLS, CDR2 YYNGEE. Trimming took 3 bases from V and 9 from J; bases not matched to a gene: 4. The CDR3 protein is CASSAGTSFEQFF. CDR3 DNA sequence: TGTGCCAGCAGCGCGGGGACTAGCTTTGAGCAGTTCTTC. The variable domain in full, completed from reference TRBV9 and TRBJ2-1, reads DSGVTQTPKHLITATGQRVTLRCSPRSGDLSVYWYQQSLDQGLQFLIQYYNGEERAKGNILERFSAQQFPDLHSELNLSSLELGDSALYFCASSAGTSFEQFFGPGTRLTVL.

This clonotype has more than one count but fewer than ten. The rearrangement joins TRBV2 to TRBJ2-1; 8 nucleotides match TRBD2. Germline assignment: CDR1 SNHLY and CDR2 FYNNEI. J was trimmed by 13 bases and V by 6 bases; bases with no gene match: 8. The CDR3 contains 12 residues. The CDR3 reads CASRVASGPQFF. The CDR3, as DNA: TGTGCCAGCAGAGTGGCTAGCGGGCCTCAGTTCTTC.

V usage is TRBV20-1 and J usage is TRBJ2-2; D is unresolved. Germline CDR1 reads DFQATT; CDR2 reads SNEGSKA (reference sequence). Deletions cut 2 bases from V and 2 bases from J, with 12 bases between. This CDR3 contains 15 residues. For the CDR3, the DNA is TGCAGTGCTAGAAGTCTACTCTCAAACACCGGGGAGCTGTTTTTT. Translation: CSARSLLSNTGELFF.

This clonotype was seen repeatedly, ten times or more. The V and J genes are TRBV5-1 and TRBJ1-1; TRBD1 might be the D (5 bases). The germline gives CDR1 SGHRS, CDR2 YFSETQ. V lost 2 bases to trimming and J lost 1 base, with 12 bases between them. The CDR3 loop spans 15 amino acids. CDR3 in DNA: TGCGCCAGCAGCTTCCCGCAGGGAGGGAACACTGAAGCTTTCTTT. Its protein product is CASSFPQGGNTEAFF.

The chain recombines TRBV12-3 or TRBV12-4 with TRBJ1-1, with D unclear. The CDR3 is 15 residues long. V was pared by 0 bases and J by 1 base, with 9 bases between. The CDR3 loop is CASSLALGGNTEAFF. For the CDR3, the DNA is TGTGCCAGCAGTTTAGCGCTCGGTGGGAACACTGAAGCTTTCTTT.

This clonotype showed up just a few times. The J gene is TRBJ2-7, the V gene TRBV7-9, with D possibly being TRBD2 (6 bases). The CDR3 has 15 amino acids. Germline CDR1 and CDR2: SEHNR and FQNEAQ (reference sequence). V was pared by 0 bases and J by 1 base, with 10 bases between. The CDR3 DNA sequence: TGTGCCAGCAGCTTAGCGGGACTGCAATCCTACGAGCAGTACTTC. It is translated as CASSLAGLQSYEQYF. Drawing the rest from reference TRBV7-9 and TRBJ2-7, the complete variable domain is DTGVSQNPRHKITKRGQNVTFRCDPISEHNRLYWYRQTLGQGPEFLTYFQNEAQLEKSRLLSDRFSAERPKGSFSTLEIQRTEQGDSAMYLCASSLAGLQSYEQYFGPGTRLTVT.

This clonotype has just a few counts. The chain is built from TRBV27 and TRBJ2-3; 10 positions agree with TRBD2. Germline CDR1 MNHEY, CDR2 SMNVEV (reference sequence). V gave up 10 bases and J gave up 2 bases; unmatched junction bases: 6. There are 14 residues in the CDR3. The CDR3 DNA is TGTGCCACCAAGCGGGGGGGAGCCACAGATACGCAGTATTTT. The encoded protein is CATKRGGATDTQYF.

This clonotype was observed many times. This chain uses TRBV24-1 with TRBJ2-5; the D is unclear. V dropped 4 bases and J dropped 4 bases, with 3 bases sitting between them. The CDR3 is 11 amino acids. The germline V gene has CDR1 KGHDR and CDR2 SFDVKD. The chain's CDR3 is CATSDLETQYF. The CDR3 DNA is TGTGCCACCAGTGACTTAGAGACCCAGTACTTC.